Each of the 3 T cell receptor beta chains below was sequenced from the same sample in a study of control samples from healthy donors and cancer patients. The method was immunoSEQ multiplex PCR; TCRdb's version includes in-frame clones alone and lacks a portion of them. Here the sample spans 60,000 to 85,000 clones, almost 95% being singletons. The specimen sequenced was blood. These receptors came from a woman in her fifties or sixties in good health.

The rearrangement links TRBV4-1 to TRBJ1-6; D unresolved. Germline CDR1 reads MGHRA; CDR2 reads YSYEKL. This CDR3 is 12 amino acids long. Trimming cost V 6 bases and J 9 bases, with 9 bases left between them. In DNA form, the CDR3 reads TGCGCCAGCAGTGAAGGTTCTTCACCCCTCCACTTT. Translating it yields CASSEGSSPLHF.

V and J are TRBV5-8 and TRBJ2-2; D is uncertain. The V and J ends lost 2 bases and 1 base respectively, with 6 bases between them. Germline CDR1 is SGHTS and CDR2 is YDEGEE. This CDR3 contains 14 residues. CDR3 DNA: TGTGCCAGCAGCTTTGACTTGAACACCGGGGAGCTGTTTTTT. Translated: CASSFDLNTGELFF.

This clone has just one count. The chain is built from TRBV10-3 and TRBJ1-4; 8 bases are shared with TRBD1. Per the germline V gene, CDR1 is ENHRY and CDR2 is SYGVKD. This CDR3 is built from 15 residues. V shed 4 bases, J shed 5 bases, and the junction held 6 bases outside the gene matches. CDR3 amino acids: CAISGGTGQNEKLFF. CDR3 nucleotide sequence: TGTGCCATCAGTGGTGGGACAGGACAAAATGAAAAACTGTTTTTT.